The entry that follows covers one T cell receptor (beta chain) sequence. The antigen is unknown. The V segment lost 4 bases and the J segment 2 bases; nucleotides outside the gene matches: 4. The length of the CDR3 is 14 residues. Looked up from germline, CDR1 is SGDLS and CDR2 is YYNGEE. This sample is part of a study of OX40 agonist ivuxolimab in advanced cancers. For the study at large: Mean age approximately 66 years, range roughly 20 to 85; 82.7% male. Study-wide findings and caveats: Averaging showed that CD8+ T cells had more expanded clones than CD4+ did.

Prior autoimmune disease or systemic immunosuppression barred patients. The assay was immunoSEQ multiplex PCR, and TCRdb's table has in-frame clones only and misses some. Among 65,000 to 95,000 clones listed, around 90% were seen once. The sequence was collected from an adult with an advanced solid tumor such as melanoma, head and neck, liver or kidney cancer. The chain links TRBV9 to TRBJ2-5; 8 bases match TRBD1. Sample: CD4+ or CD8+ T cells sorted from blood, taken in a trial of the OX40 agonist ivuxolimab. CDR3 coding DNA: TGTGCCAGCAGCTTTCGGGACAGGCAAGAGACCCAGTACTTC. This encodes CASSFRDRQETQYF.